Listed here are 14 T cell receptor beta chains from one sample, sequenced in a study of Tregs in tolerant kidney transplant recipients. TCRdb's table, derived via immunoSEQ multiplex PCR, lists solely in-frame clones and lacks some. The repertoire includes about 8,600 clones, 40% to 50% of them detected once, and roughly 5% sits in the top ten. These receptors lack a known antigen. Specimen: CD4+ T cells from blood cultured with allogeneic cells. The source of these receptors is a human donor in good health.

The genes are TRBV6-1 and TRBJ1-1, with 7 bases fitting TRBD1. Germline V gene lookup returns CDR1 MNHNS and CDR2 SASEGT. Losses at the gene ends were 6 bases for V and 10 bases for J; bases not matched to a gene: 5. This CDR3 comprises 11 residues. The CDR3 DNA reads TGTGCCAGCAGCCGGGACAGCAGAGCTTTCTTT. Encoded protein: CASSRDSRAFF.

This chain uses TRBV7-3 with TRBJ2-7, with D possibly being TRBD1 (6 bases). Germline V lookup: CDR1 SGHTA, CDR2 FQGTGA. Between the trimmed V and J ends, which lost 5 bases and 6 bases, there was a span of 20 bases. The CDR3 runs to 15 residues. The CDR3 nucleotides read TGTGCCAGCAGCCCTGACAGGTGGGCTCGAGGCGAGCAGTACTTC. It translates to CASSPDRWARGEQYF.

The chain employs TRBV15 and TRBJ2-3, with 7 bases matching TRBD2. The CDR3 spans 12 residues. Trimming cost V 9 bases and J 5 bases; bases outside gene matches: 5. CDR1 is LNHNV and CDR2 is YYDKDF in the germline V gene (reference sequence). CDR3 in amino acids: CATSVAGDTQYF. The CDR3 nucleotides are TGTGCCACGTCGGTAGCGGGAGATACGCAGTATTTT. Full variable domain (rest looked up from reference TRBV15 and TRBJ2-3): DAMVIQNPRYQVTQFGKPVTLSCSQTLNHNVMYWYQQKSSQAPKLLFHYYDKDFNNEADTPDNFQSRRPNTSFCFLDIRSPGLGDTAMYLCATSVAGDTQYFGPGTRLTVL.

This chain's CDR3 is CASSFGVTGANVLTF. The CDR3 nucleotides read TGTGCCAGCAGTTTTGGGGTGACTGGGGCCAACGTCCTGACTTTC. The chain uses TRBV27 and TRBJ2-6, with D hard to call. CDR3 length: 15 residues. Germline CDR1 is MNHEY and CDR2 is SMNVEV (reference sequence). Trimming cost V 3 bases and J 2 bases, with 8 bases left between them.

This clone occurred many times. The rearrangement links TRBV4-3 to TRBJ2-1; 7 positions agree with TRBD2. Trimming cost V 1 base and J 10 bases; bases outside gene matches: 19. CDR3 length: 18 residues. The germline CDR1 and CDR2 sequences are LGHNA and YSLEER. The CDR3 spells CASSQVIRASGGLGEQFF. The CDR3 DNA reads TGCGCCAGCAGCCAAGTAATCCGGGCTAGCGGAGGCCTTGGGGAGCAGTTCTTC.

This clone turned up a few times. The chain combines TRBV5-6 with TRBJ2-7, with 9 bases matching TRBD1. Germline assignment: CDR1 SGHDT and CDR2 YYEEEE. The CDR3 has 16 amino acids. J lost 3 bases, V lost 4 bases, and 11 bases had no gene match. CDR3 region: CASSVYSGTGNYEQYF. CDR3 in DNA: TGTGCCAGCAGCGTATATTCCGGGACAGGGAACTACGAGCAGTACTTC. The full variable domain, rest sourced from reference TRBV5-6 and TRBJ2-7, is DAGVTQSPTHLIKTRGQQVTLRCSPKSGHDTVSWYQQALGQGPQFIFQYYEEEERQRGNFPDRFSGHQFPNYSSELNVNALLLGDSALYLCASSVYSGTGNYEQYFGPGTRLTVT.

This clone was seen more than once but under ten times. The chain combines TRBV30 with TRBJ2-7, with 9 bases matching TRBD1. After removal of 4 bases from V and 6 bases from J, the junction contained 10 bases not matched to a gene. Germline assignment: CDR1 GTSNPN and CDR2 SVGIG (reference sequence). The length of the CDR3 is 14 residues. As DNA, the CDR3 is TGTGCCTGGACCGGGACAGGGAGGATAGGCGAGCAGTACTTC. It codes for CAWTGTGRIGEQYF. The full variable domain, rest sourced from reference TRBV30 and TRBJ2-7, is SQTIHQWPATLVQPVGSPLSLECTVEGTSNPNLYWYRQAAGRGLQLLFYSVGIGQISSEVPQNLSASRPQDRQFILSSKKLLLSDSGFYLCAWTGTGRIGEQYFGPGTRLTVT.

There are many counts of this clone. The chain couples TRBV4-2 to TRBJ1-6; no clear D gene. CDR3 length: 14 amino acids. Germline assignment: CDR1 LGHNA and CDR2 YNFKEQ. Trimming stripped 4 bases from V and 3 bases from J, with 7 bases between. The CDR3 sequence is CASSRGDYNSPLHF. In DNA, the CDR3 is TGTGCCAGCAGCCGTGGGGACTATAATTCACCCCTCCACTTT.

This rearrangement joins TRBV10-3 to TRBJ2-3; tentative D call: TRBD2 (6 bases). Germline CDR1 and CDR2: ENHRY and SYGVKD. The CDR3 has 16 residues. The V and J ends lost 1 base and 4 bases respectively, with 15 bases between them. CDR3 residues: CAISELEGGGADTQYF. In nucleotides, the CDR3 is TGTGCCATCAGTGAGTTGGAGGGAGGAGGCGCAGATACGCAGTATTTT.

This clone was seen only a few times. V gene TRBV4-2 combines with J gene TRBJ2-3; unclear D gene. The CDR3 length is 14 residues. Trimming shortened V by 5 bases and J by 1 base, and 10 bases separated the two germline ends. CDR1 LGHNA and CDR2 YNFKEQ come from the germline V gene. CDR3 amino acids: CASSNRQRTDTQYF. The CDR3, as DNA: TGTGCCAGCAGCAACAGACAACGCACAGATACGCAGTATTTT.

This clone was seen ten or more times. The chain has TRBV29-1 and TRBJ2-7; 7 bases line up with TRBD2. The CDR3 runs to 13 residues. Germline V CDR1 and CDR2: SQVTM, ANQGSEA. V trimming: 7 bases; J trimming: 7 bases; junction bases outside the gene matches: 13. The DNA of the CDR3 is TGCAGCGCCGACGCGGCGGGAGCATGGGAGCAGTACTTC. It encodes CSADAAGAWEQYF.

This clone is medium-sized in the sample. The genes are TRBV5-1 and TRBJ2-7; TRBD2 matches 12 bases. V dropped 4 bases and J dropped 1; count of bases not matched to a gene: 6. The CDR3 spans 16 residues. CDR1 is SGHRS, CDR2 YFSETQ, per germline. The chain's CDR3 is CASSRYGLAGSYEQYF. The CDR3, as DNA: TGCGCCAGCAGCCGGTACGGACTAGCGGGATCCTACGAGCAGTACTTC.

The V and J genes are TRBV7-3 and TRBJ2-5; D gene uncertain. The CDR3 length is 12 residues. V lost 2 bases and J lost 4, with 5 bases in between. Germline loops: CDR1 SGHTA, CDR2 FQGTGA. In nucleotides, the CDR3 is TGTGCCAGCAGCTTAGCGCGAGAGACCCAGTACTTC. Amino acid sequence: CASSLARETQYF.

This clone was seen only a few times. CDR3 DNA sequence: TGTGCCACCAGCAGAGGGACAGGGCGCCTCGAGCAGTACTTC. This encodes CATSRGTGRLEQYF. The chain uses TRBV15 and TRBJ2-7; 8 nucleotides line up with TRBD1. V shed 1 base, J shed 6 bases, and the junction held 5 bases outside the gene matches. The CDR3 runs to 14 residues. In germline, CDR1 is LNHNV, CDR2 YYDKDF (reference sequence).